These 20 T cell receptor beta chains were sequenced from one sample in a study of blood T cells in healthy people across ages. Primers used in a second PCR of roughly 7 to 11 cycles were a sample-barcoded 5' primer and a J-beta primer mix. Using its own MiXCR run on the 5' RACE reads, TCRdb lists one record per CDR3 protein. The repertoire holds about 1.1 million distinct CDR3 sequences, around two fifths seen once, with around 12% in the top ten. The specimen was blood. The receptors were sampled from a man aged 18 to 29 in good health.

Ten or more counts support this clonotype. This chain connects TRBV7-8 to TRBJ2-3; D unresolved. The CDR3 sequence is 16 residues long. The V end lost 5 bases, the J end lost 3 bases, and 18 bases lay between the germline ends. Germline V CDR1 and CDR2: SGHVS, FQNEAQ. The CDR3 sequence is CASSPRSHASTDTQYF. In DNA form, the CDR3 reads TGTGCCAGCAGCCCGAGAAGTCATGCTTCTACAGATACGCAGTATTTT. Full variable domain (missing parts from reference TRBV7-8 and TRBJ2-3): GAGVSQSPRYKVAKRGQDVALRCDPISGHVSLFWYQQALGQGPEFLTYFQNEAQLDKSGLPSDRFFAERPEGSVSTLKIQRTQQEDSAVYLCASSPRSHASTDTQYFGPGTRLTVL.

The chain uses TRBV7-9 and TRBJ2-3, with 8 bases identical to TRBD1. Germline values: CDR1 SEHNR, CDR2 FQNEAQ (reference sequence). The J segment lost 6 bases and the V segment lost 3 bases, leaving 5 bases of the junction unmatched. The CDR3 is made up of 14 amino acids. CDR3 protein: CASSFQTGEDTQYF. CDR3 nucleotides: TGTGCCAGCAGCTTCCAGACAGGGGAGGATACGCAGTATTTT.

This clonotype was seen a handful of times. The chain is built from TRBV27 and TRBJ2-4; 9 nucleotides align to TRBD1. This CDR3 comprises 18 residues. Germline loops: CDR1 MNHEY, CDR2 SMNVEV (reference sequence). V lost 5 bases, J lost 5 bases, and 16 bases stayed unmatched. The CDR3 DNA reads as TGTGCCAGCAGTAAAAGTCGGGACAGGGATAGATTTGAAAACATTCAGTACTTC. It codes for CASSKSRDRDRFENIQYF.

The CDR3 coding sequence is TGTGCCAGCAGGCAGACACCCAACACTGAAGCTTTCTTT. Amino acid sequence: CASRQTPNTEAFF. This sequence joins TRBV7-2 and TRBJ1-1; D is uncertain. Germline assignment: CDR1 SGHTA and CDR2 FQGNSA. The CDR3 loop spans 13 amino acids. Trimming took 6 bases from V and 2 from J, leaving 10 bases between them.

Notes on this clonotype: Compared with germline, one end of the junction differs, possibly owing to a read error. V is TRBV4-3 and J is TRBJ2-3; perhaps TRBD1 as D (6 bases). This CDR3 is 15 amino acids long. Germline V lookup: CDR1 LGHNA, CDR2 YSLEER. The CDR3 region has the DNA TGCGCCAGCAGCCAAACAGGGTACGGCACAGGTACGCAGTATTTT. It is translated as CASSQTGYGTGTQYF.

This clonotype was seen a handful of times. The chain combines TRBV12-3 or TRBV12-4 with TRBJ2-7; D is unclear. The CDR3 runs to 11 residues. V was trimmed by 2 bases and J by 7 bases, leaving 6 bases between them. CDR3 in DNA: TGTGCCAGCAGTTTAACCGTTGAGCAGTACTTC. This codes for CASSLTVEQYF.

This rearrangement joins TRBV3-1 to TRBJ2-2; 10 bases map to TRBD2. Germline assignment: CDR1 LGHDT and CDR2 YNNKEL (reference sequence). V lost 2 bases and J lost 2; bases outside the gene matches: 5. This CDR3 is built from 17 residues. CDR3 amino acids: CASSQIAGGSNTGELFF. In DNA, the CDR3 is TGTGCCAGCAGCCAAATAGCGGGGGGCTCAAACACCGGGGAGCTGTTTTTT.

This clonotype showed up many times. The V gene is TRBV7-2, the J gene TRBJ2-4; D remains ambiguous. The V gene lost 0 bases and the J gene lost 0 bases, with 9 bases spanning the gap. The CDR3 spans 16 residues. The germline gives CDR1 SGHTA, CDR2 FQGNSA. CDR3 region: CASSLAPLLAKNIQYF. CDR3 in DNA: TGTGCCAGCAGCTTAGCTCCGCTCCTAGCCAAAAACATTCAGTACTTC.

The V call is TRBV6-5, the J call TRBJ2-1; TRBD2 aligns across 8 bases. The J call is uncertain, as TRBJ2-7 better fits the DNA end. The CDR3 has 15 amino acids. In germline, CDR1 is MNHEY, CDR2 SVGAGI. This CDR3 is CASSLIGGAYNEQYF. CDR3 DNA sequence: TGTGCCAGCAGTTTAATCGGGGGGGCCTACAATGAGCAGTACTTC.

CDR3 bases: TGTGCCAGCTCACCGCAGGGTGGTAAAGGCTACACCTTC. It translates to CASSPQGGKGYTF. This chain uses TRBV18 with TRBJ1-2, with D tentatively TRBD1 (5 bases). Germline V gives CDR1 KGHSH, CDR2 LQKENI. The CDR3 is 13 amino acids. Trimming pared 3 bases from V and 8 bases from J, leaving 13 bases between.

The chain links TRBV6-6 to TRBJ2-1, with 9 bases lining up with TRBD2. Germline CDR1 MNHNY, CDR2 SVGAGI (reference sequence). V gave up 5 bases and J gave up 3 bases; unmatched junction bases: 8. The CDR3 has 16 residues. The DNA of the CDR3 is TGTGCCAGCAGTGCCCTAAGGACTAGCGACTACAATGAGCAGTTCTTC. Translating gives CASSALRTSDYNEQFF.

This clonotype has only a few counts. The chain is built from TRBV4-3 and TRBJ2-1, with 7 bases fitting TRBD1. Germline V gene data show CDR1 as LGHNA and CDR2 as YSLEER. CDR3 length: 16 residues. The trim removed 0 bases at V and 10 bases at J, leaving 12 bases unmatched. The CDR3 DNA is TGCGCCAGCAGCCAAGATCTTACCGGGGACAGCCGAGAGCAGTTCTTC. Encoded protein: CASSQDLTGDSREQFF.

V gene TRBV6-5 combines with J gene TRBJ1-1; D remains ambiguous. Germline V gene sequence: CDR1 MNHEY, CDR2 SVGAGI. The ends were cut back, 7 bases at V and 2 bases at J, with 14 bases in the middle. CDR3 size: 14 residues. The chain's CDR3 is CASNTPWGNTEAFF. The CDR3 DNA reads TGTGCCAGCAATACCCCCTGGGGAAACACTGAAGCTTTCTTT.

Worth noting for this clonotype: One junction end disagrees with the germline gene, perhaps due to a read error. CDR3 residues: CSARGTESNRPQHF. The CDR3 region has the DNA TGCAGTGCTAGAGGGACAGAGAGCAATCGGCCCCAGCATTTT. The chain couples TRBV20-1 to TRBJ1-5; tentatively, D is TRBD1 (6 bases). CDR3 length equals 14 residues. Per germline, CDR1 DFQATT and CDR2 SNEGSKA (reference sequence).

Here the CDR3 DNA reads TGCGCCAGCAGCCAATCCTTAGCGGGGGGCACAGATACGCAGTATTTT. Translation gives CASSQSLAGGTDTQYF. This chain uses TRBV4-3 with TRBJ2-3; 9 nucleotides align to TRBD2. The CDR3 runs 16 residues. Unmatched junction bases numbered 4, after V lost 2 bases and J lost 1 base. Germline assignment: CDR1 LGHNA and CDR2 YSLEER.

The J gene is TRBJ1-1, the V gene TRBV14, with D maybe TRBD1 (5 bases). The CDR3 extends over 16 amino acids. Trimming cost V 3 bases and J 5 bases, with 19 bases left between them. CDR1 is SGHDN and CDR2 is FVKESK in the germline V gene. The CDR3 spells CASSQSGKNLKTEAFF. CDR3 bases: TGTGCCAGCAGCCAGTCAGGGAAGAATTTAAAAACTGAAGCTTTCTTT.

The V gene is TRBV6-2 or TRBV6-3, the J gene TRBJ1-5; D possibly corresponds to TRBD1 (5 bases). The CDR3 has 19 amino acids. CDR1 is MNHEY and CDR2 is SVGEGT in the germline V gene. V lost 5 bases and J lost 0, with 23 bases in between. CDR3: CASSPPSQGPWHSNQPQHF. In nucleotides, the CDR3 is TGTGCCAGCAGTCCCCCTTCCCAGGGACCCTGGCATAGCAATCAGCCCCAGCATTTT.

The V and J genes are TRBV4-2 and TRBJ2-3; 7 nucleotides agree with TRBD1. Germline V gene sequence: CDR1 LGHNA, CDR2 YNFKEQ. V lost 1 base to trimming and J lost 4 bases; unmatched junction nucleotides: 8. The length of the CDR3 is 16 residues. CDR3 nucleotides: TGTGCCAGCAGCCAAGCGAAGGGGGCGCGCCCAGATACGCAGTATTTT. Its translation: CASSQAKGARPDTQYF.

The rearrangement joins TRBV5-1 to TRBJ1-2; 8 bases match TRBD1. This CDR3 has 16 amino acids. CDR1 SGHRS and CDR2 YFSETQ come from the germline V gene. V gave up 0 bases and J gave up 6 bases; unmatched junction bases: 10. CDR3 in amino acids: CASSLAPTGVLDGYTF. Here the CDR3 DNA reads TGCGCCAGCAGCTTGGCCCCGACAGGGGTATTGGATGGCTACACCTTC.

This CDR3 reads CASSPPDPLANPYNEQFF. CDR3 nucleotides: TGTGCCAGCAGCCCCCCTGACCCTCTAGCGAACCCCTACAATGAGCAGTTCTTC. The chain is built from TRBV9 and TRBJ2-1; possibly TRBD2 for D (6 bases). V was cut by 4 bases and J by 2 bases, with 22 bases left in between. CDR1 and CDR2 (germline): SGDLS, YYNGEE. The CDR3 length is 18 residues.